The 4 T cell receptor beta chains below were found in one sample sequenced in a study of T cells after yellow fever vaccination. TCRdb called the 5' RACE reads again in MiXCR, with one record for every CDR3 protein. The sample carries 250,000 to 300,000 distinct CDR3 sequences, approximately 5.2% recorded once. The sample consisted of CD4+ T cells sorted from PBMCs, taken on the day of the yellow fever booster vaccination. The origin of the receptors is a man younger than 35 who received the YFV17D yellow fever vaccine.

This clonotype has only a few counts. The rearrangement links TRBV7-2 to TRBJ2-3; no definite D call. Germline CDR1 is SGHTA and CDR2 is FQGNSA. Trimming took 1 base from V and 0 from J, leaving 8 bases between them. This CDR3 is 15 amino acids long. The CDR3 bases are TGTGCCAGCAGCTTAGTGGACGGGAGCACAGATACGCAGTATTTT. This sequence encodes CASSLVDGSTDTQYF.

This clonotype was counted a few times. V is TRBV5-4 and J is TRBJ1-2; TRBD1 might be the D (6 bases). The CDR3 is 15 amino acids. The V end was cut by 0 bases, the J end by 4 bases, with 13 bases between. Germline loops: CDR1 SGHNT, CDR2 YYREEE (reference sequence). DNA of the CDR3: TGTGCCAGCAGCTTGGAAGCGGGGGCAAGCTATGGCTACACCTTC. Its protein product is CASSLEAGASYGYTF. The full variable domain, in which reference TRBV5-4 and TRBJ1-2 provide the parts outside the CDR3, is ETGVTQSPTHLIKTRGQQVTLRCSSQSGHNTVSWYQQALGQGPQFIFQYYREEENGRGNFPPRFSGLQFPNYSSELNVNALELDDSALYLCASSLEAGASYGYTFGSGTRLTVV.

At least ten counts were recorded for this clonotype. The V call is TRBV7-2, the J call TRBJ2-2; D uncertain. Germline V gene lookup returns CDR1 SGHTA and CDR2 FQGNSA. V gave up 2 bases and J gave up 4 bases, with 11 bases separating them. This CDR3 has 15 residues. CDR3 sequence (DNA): TGTGCCAGCAGCTTAATCATGGCTTCCACCGGGGAGCTGTTTTTT. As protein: CASSLIMASTGELFF.

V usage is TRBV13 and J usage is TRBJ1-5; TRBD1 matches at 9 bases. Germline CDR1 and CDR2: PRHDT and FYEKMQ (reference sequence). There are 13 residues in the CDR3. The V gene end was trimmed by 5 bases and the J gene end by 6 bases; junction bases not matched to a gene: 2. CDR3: CASSMDRGQPQHF. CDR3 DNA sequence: TGTGCCAGCAGCATGGACAGGGGTCAGCCCCAGCATTTT.